These 15 T cell receptor beta chains were sequenced from one sample in a study of PD-1 blockade in classical Hodgkin lymphoma. The table came from immunoSEQ multiplex PCR; TCRdb's copy has only in-frame clones and leaves some out. Of over 50,000 clones in the sample, 73% were seen once. Each of the patients experienced relapse following autologous stem cell transplantation, and their brentuximab vedotin exposure differed. The sequenced sample was peripheral blood mononuclear cells (PBMCs), obtained before the second cycle of nivolumab. All receptors come from a human donor with classical Hodgkin lymphoma.

This chain uses TRBV19 with TRBJ1-5, with 7 bases fitting TRBD1. V trimming: 10 bases; J trimming: 4 bases; junction bases outside the gene matches: 10. The CDR3 has 14 residues. CDR1 and CDR2 from the germline V gene are LNHDA and SQIVND (reference sequence). In nucleotides, the CDR3 is TGTGCCACTATCCGGGACAGAAGGAATCAGCCCCAGCATTTT. Its protein is CATIRDRRNQPQHF.

The chain is built from TRBV6-5 and TRBJ1-2, with 7 nucleotides matching TRBD1. J gave up 8 bases and V 5 bases, and 8 bases lay outside the gene matches. CDR3 length equals 13 residues. Germline V gene data show CDR1 as MNHEY and CDR2 as SVGAGI. As DNA, the CDR3 is TGTGCCAGCAGTCCGACAGGGATGCAAGGCTACACCTTC. It yields the protein CASSPTGMQGYTF.

This clone turned up a few times. The chain carries TRBV18 and TRBJ1-1, with D tentatively TRBD1 (5 bases). Germline CDR1 is KGHSH and CDR2 is LQKENI. The CDR3 runs 16 residues. V lost 2 bases and J lost 2, with 15 bases in between. CDR3 coding DNA: TGTGCCAGCTCACCATTTTATTCGGGGGTAAACACTGAAGCTTTCTTT. Translated: CASSPFYSGVNTEAFF. Looking up the rest from reference TRBV18 and TRBJ1-1 gives the full variable domain: NAGVMQNPRHLVRRRGQEARLRCSPMKGHSHVYWYRQLPEEGLKFMVYLQKENIIDESGMPKERFSAEFPKEGPSILRIQQVVRGDSAAYFCASSPFYSGVNTEAFFGQGTRLTVV.

This clone was seen a few times. This rearrangement joins TRBV7-9 to TRBJ1-2; D is possibly TRBD1 (6 bases). Germline-derived CDR1 and CDR2 are SEHNR and FQNEAQ (reference sequence). This CDR3 contains 15 residues. V lost 3 bases and J lost 8, with 19 bases in between. DNA of the CDR3: TGTGCCAGCAGCTTGATCTCAGGGGTGTCGGGGGGCTACACCTTC. It translates to CASSLISGVSGGYTF.

V and J are TRBV6-5 and TRBJ1-1, with 7 bases lining up with TRBD1. V was pared by 8 bases and J by 10 bases, with 10 bases of the junction left unmatched. The CDR3 contains 12 residues. Per germline, CDR1 MNHEY and CDR2 SVGAGI. The CDR3 coding sequence is TGTGCCAGCTTTGACAGGGACGTAGGAGCTTTCTTT. The encoded protein is CASFDRDVGAFF.

V usage is TRBV13 and J usage is TRBJ2-1; no clear D. CDR3 length equals 15 residues. Germline-derived CDR1 and CDR2 are PRHDT and FYEKMQ (reference sequence). The V and J ends lost 5 bases and 0 bases respectively, with 11 bases between them. The CDR3 nucleotides read TGTGCCAGCAGCCCGCGCACCTACTCCTACAATGAGCAGTTCTTC. Residues: CASSPRTYSYNEQFF.

This chain's CDR3 is CASSPLTSGRVTDTQYF. The CDR3 DNA is TGTGCCAGCAGCCCCCTGACTAGCGGGAGGGTCACAGATACGCAGTATTTT. This chain joins TRBV5-4 and TRBJ2-3; the match to TRBD2 covers 14 bases. V gave up 4 bases and J gave up 2 bases; unmatched junction bases: 6. Germline loops: CDR1 SGHNT, CDR2 YYREEE (reference sequence). The CDR3 loop spans 17 amino acids.

Many counts were recorded for this clone. The gene calls are TRBV5-6 and TRBJ2-5; the D is unclear. CDR1 and CDR2 from the germline V gene are SGHDT and YYEEEE. The CDR3 is 14 residues long. V lost 0 bases to trimming and J lost 6 bases, with 12 bases between them. This CDR3 is CASSLVEDGKTQYF. For the CDR3, the DNA is TGTGCCAGCAGCTTGGTCGAGGACGGTAAGACCCAGTACTTC.

The chain is built from TRBV29-1 and TRBJ1-3, with D possibly being TRBD1 (5 bases). Deletions cut 6 bases from V and 2 bases from J, with 11 bases between. The length of the CDR3 is 13 residues. Germline V gives CDR1 SQVTM, CDR2 ANQGSEA. CDR3 residues: CSVKGATGNTIYF. CDR3 bases: TGCAGCGTGAAAGGGGCCACTGGAAACACCATATATTTT.

This clone was detected a few times. The rearrangement joins TRBV18 to TRBJ1-3; D is undetermined. Per germline, CDR1 KGHSH and CDR2 LQKENI. CDR3 length: 14 residues. V dropped 1 base and J dropped 9 bases, with 13 bases sitting between them. The CDR3 loop is CASSPQQMEATIYF. The DNA of the CDR3 is TGTGCCAGCTCACCACAACAGATGGAAGCCACCATATATTTT.

The CDR3 reads CASSLRGVGSGNTIYF. As DNA, the CDR3 is TGTGCCAGCAGCCTCCGGGGGGTAGGGTCTGGAAACACCATATATTTT. The gene calls are TRBV11-2 and TRBJ1-3, with a possible D match to TRBD1 (5 bases). This CDR3 has 16 amino acids. Per germline, CDR1 SGHAT and CDR2 FQNNGV. V lost 5 bases and J 1 base, leaving 15 bases between the germline ends.

CDR3 sequence (DNA): TGTGCCAGCAGTTTAGCGGGTAATACGCAGTATTTT. It is translated as CASSLAGNTQYF. The chain employs TRBV27 and TRBJ2-3; D possibly corresponds to TRBD2 (5 bases). The CDR3 is made up of 12 amino acids. In germline, CDR1 is MNHEY, CDR2 SMNVEV (reference sequence). The germline V and J ends were trimmed by 2 bases and 7 bases, with 7 bases remaining between them.

The chain links TRBV27 to TRBJ1-1; 9 bases fit TRBD1. V shed 8 bases, J shed 6 bases, and the junction held 4 bases outside the gene matches. Germline assignment: CDR1 MNHEY and CDR2 SMNVEV (reference sequence). The CDR3 is 12 amino acids. Written as DNA, the CDR3 is TGTGCCAGCCGGGACAGGGAAGCTGAAGCTTTCTTT. It encodes CASRDREAEAFF.

The chain uses TRBV29-1 and TRBJ1-5; 8 bases match TRBD1. Germline V gene data show CDR1 as SQVTM and CDR2 as ANQGSEA. The CDR3 is made up of 15 amino acids. V shed 5 bases, J shed 4 bases, and the junction held 10 bases outside the gene matches. The CDR3: CSVLIQGVENQPQHF. CDR3 nucleotide sequence: TGCAGCGTTTTAATACAGGGGGTCGAAAATCAGCCCCAGCATTTT.

The gene calls are TRBV11-2 and TRBJ2-3; TRBD2 might be the D (7 bases). V was cut by 5 bases and J by 3 bases, with 21 bases left in between. CDR1 and CDR2 (germline): SGHAT, FQNNGV. The CDR3 is 17 residues long. The CDR3 DNA follows: TGTGCCAGCAGCCCTAGATTTGGGGGCGGGGGAACAGATACGCAGTATTTT. It encodes CASSPRFGGGGTDTQYF. The entire variable domain, with the rest obtained from reference TRBV11-2 and TRBJ2-3, is as follows: EAGVAQSPRYKIIEKRQSVAFWCNPISGHATLYWYQQILGQGPKLLIQFQNNGVVDDSQLPKDRFSAERLKGVDSTLKIQPAKLEDSAVYLCASSPRFGGGGTDTQYFGPGTRLTVL.